This T cell receptor beta chain comes out of a study of T cell responses to AZD1222 COVID-19 vaccine. The method was immunoSEQ multiplex PCR; TCRdb's version includes in-frame clones alone and lacks a portion of them. The sample lists about 130,000 clones, around nine tenths occurring once. Trimming cost V 0 bases and J 0 bases; bases outside gene matches: 8. Germline V gene data show CDR1 as LGHDT and CDR2 as YNNKEL (reference sequence). The CDR3 consists of 18 residues. The rearrangement uses TRBV3-1 (or the pseudogene TRBV3-2) and TRBJ2-3, with TRBD2 matching over 8 bases. Sample: peripheral blood, taken 28 days after the second AZD1222 dose. The source is an adult who received the AZD1222 COVID-19 vaccine. The CDR3 sequence: CASSQDESGTRSTDTQYF. The CDR3 DNA is TGTGCCAGCAGCCAAGATGAGTCCGGGACTAGAAGCACAGATACGCAGTATTTT.